This note documents a single T cell receptor beta chain sequence. The record originates from a study of T cell changes during pregnancy in multiple sclerosis. TCRdb keeps only in-frame clones here, not all; method: immunoSEQ multiplex PCR. In the table there are 40,000 to 55,000 clones, about 94% of which are singletons. Trimming stripped 3 bases from V and 2 bases from J, with 8 bases between. From germline, CDR1 is SEHNR and CDR2 FQNEAQ (reference sequence). There are 14 residues in the CDR3. This TCR derives from a female donor with multiple sclerosis, enrolled in a pregnancy study. The V and J genes are TRBV7-9 and TRBJ1-3; perhaps TRBD1 as D (5 bases). This specimen consisted of CD8+ T cells from peripheral blood mononuclear cells, obtained in the first trimester of pregnancy. Here the CDR3 DNA reads TGTGCCAGCAGCTTGTCCAGGGCTGGAAACACCATATATTTT. Protein sequence: CASSLSRAGNTIYF.